The T cell receptor beta chain under discussion was sequenced for a study of T cell repertoires in cytomegalovirus infection. General observations from the study: Cumulative public TCR beta family frequency identified CMV carriers with the relevant HLA.

TCRdb analysed the reads with MiXCR anew, one entry per CDR3 protein. The table shows approximately 110,000 distinct CDR3 sequences, with roughly a third occurring only once. Trimming left V 1 base short and J 4 bases short, with 18 bases between. The CDR3 loop spans 17 amino acids. Germline assignment: CDR1 SGHAT and CDR2 FQNNGV. This clonotype appeared a few times. Its antigen is as yet unknown. Here the sequenced sample was CD8+ T cells from cultured PBMCs, taken from culture after CMV antigen stimulation. The receptor's source is a human donor in good health (CMV status not recorded). Some clones in this sample may be carry-over from other donors' samples. This chain joins TRBV11-2 and TRBJ2-3; possibly TRBD2 for D (7 bases). The DNA of the CDR3 is TGTGCCAGCAGCTTAGCGCATACGGGGGGCCGGGCAGATACGCAGTATTTT. Amino acids: CASSLAHTGGRADTQYF.